These T cell receptor beta chains were read from a single sample in a study of preoperative IRX-2 immunotherapy in early breast cancer. Repertoires were generated with immunoSEQ multiplex PCR, while TCRdb's copy carries only in-frame clones and drops some. The profile shows some 21,000 clones, approximately 80% of them singletons. This sample comprised lymph node tissue, obtained after IRX-2 immunotherapy. The receptor source for this set is a human donor with breast cancer. Both conserved end residues are part of each CDR3. The D gene is left open where the match is weak. Some rows have no size entry. The others give once, few or many, or a class for an expanded clone.

d_call j_call clone_size v_call cdr3_nt cdr3_aa
NA TRBJ2-1 NA TRBV7-5 TGTGCCAGCAGCATTGGACCGTTCTTTCAGCGTAACAAGTGGAATGAGCAGTTCTTC CASSIGPFFQRNKWNEQFF
NA TRBJ2-7 NA TRBV19 TGTGCCAGTAGTAGGGAGGTTACCTACGAGCAGTACTTC CASSREVTYEQYF
NA TRBJ2-7 NA TRBV8-2 TGTGCCAGCAGTCCTCGCATTGGTCCCTACGAGCAGTACTTC CASSPRIGPYEQYF
NA TRBJ1-6 NA TRBV7-5 TGTGCCAGCAGCGGTACCGGGACAGGTAATTCACCCCTCCACTTT CASSGTGTGNSPLHF
NA TRBJ1-3 NA TRBV7-5 TGTGCCAGCAGCTTAGCCGACGGCTCTGGAAACACCATATATTTT CASSLADGSGNTIYF
TRBD1 TRBJ1-3 NA TRBV30 TGTGCCCGGGATCAGGGGGCTGGAAACACCATATATTTT CARDQGAGNTIYF
NA TRBJ1-5 NA TRBV15 TGTGCCACCAGCAGAGATTTCAGCTCCGGGCCCCAGCATTTT CATSRDFSSGPQHF
NA TRBJ2-4 NA TRBV6-4 TGTGCCAGCAGATCAGAAAACATTCAGTACTTC CASRSENIQYF
NA TRBJ2-7 NA TRBV6-8 TGTGCCAGCAGTATGACGGCCTACGAGCAGTACTTC CASSMTAYEQYF
NA TRBJ2-3 few TRBV6-8 TGTGCCAGCAGTTACTCAGGGGGAGAAGATACGCAGTATTTT CASSYSGGEDTQYF
NA TRBJ1-6 NA TRBV6-8 TGTGCCAGCAGGCCCGCGGCTGCGAATTCACCCCTCCACTTT CASRPAAANSPLHF
TRBD1 TRBJ2-1 NA TRBV12-5 TGTGCTAGTGGTTTGCCCCCGGACAGGTCCAATGAGCAGTTCTTC CASGLPPDRSNEQFF
TRBD2 TRBJ2-2 NA TRBV10-1 TGCGCCAGCAGCGGCGGACTAGCGGGAGTCACCGGGGAGCTGTTTTTT CASSGGLAGVTGELFF
NA TRBJ2-1 NA TRBV6-8 TGTGCCAGCAGTTACTTCCGTGCGGGCGGTAGGGAGCAGTTCTTC CASSYFRAGGREQFF
NA TRBJ2-2 NA TRBV18 TGTGCCAGCCGCAGGGGATCAGAGAACACCGGGGAGCTGTTTTTT CASRRGSENTGELFF
NA TRBJ2-5 NA TRBV19 TGTGCCAGTAGTATAGAGCAACGCGGGGAGACCCAGTACTTC CASSIEQRGETQYF
NA TRBJ1-3 once TRBV6-8 TGTGCCAGCAGTTACTCAGGGAAATCTGGAAACACCATATATTTT CASSYSGKSGNTIYF
NA TRBJ1-1 NA TRBV29-1 TGCAGCGTTGAAGGGCACGGACAGACCAAAGCTTTCTTT CSVEGHGQTKAFF
NA TRBJ2-1 NA TRBV6-8 TGTGCCAGCAGCAACCGGGACTCCAACAATGAGCAGTTCTTC CASSNRDSNNEQFF
NA TRBJ2-2 once TRBV1 TGCACCAGCAGCCAAGCAACAACTAGCGGGAGTGGGGAGCTGTTTTTT CTSSQATTSGSGELFF
TRBD1 TRBJ1-5 NA TRBV11-3 TGTGCCAGCAGCCAAGGACCACAGGGGCTAGAGCCCCAGCATTTT CASSQGPQGLEPQHF
TRBD1 TRBJ1-5 once TRBV19 TGTGCCAGTACTAGGGACAGTCAAAAAAGGGGCAATCAGCCCCAGCATTTT CASTRDSQKRGNQPQHF
NA TRBJ1-4 NA TRBV6-8 TGTGCCAGCGCCCCCCAGTCAACTAATGAAAAACTGTTTTTT CASAPQSTNEKLFF
NA TRBJ1-5 NA TRBV19 TGTGCCACCAATACGGGGAGGGTCGGCAATCAGCCCCAGCATTTT CATNTGRVGNQPQHF
TRBD1 TRBJ1-2 NA TRBV30 TGTGCCTGGAGTGAGGACAGGTATGGCTACACCTTC CAWSEDRYGYTF
NA TRBJ1-4 NA TRBV6-8 TGTGCCATCCGGGACGCAAGTAATGAAAAACTGTTTTTT CAIRDASNEKLFF
TRBD1 TRBJ1-1 NA TRBV29-1 TGCAGCGTTGAAGCACAGGGGGGCACTGAAGCTTTCTTT CSVEAQGGTEAFF
NA TRBJ1-6 NA TRBV6-8 TGTGCAGCGGGGCTCCGGGATTCACCCCTCCACTTT CAAGLRDSPLHF
NA TRBJ2-7 NA TRBV11-3 TGTGCCAGCAGCTTGCAGGGAAGCTCCTACGAGCAGTACTTC CASSLQGSSYEQYF
TRBD1 TRBJ1-2 NA TRBV6-4 TGTGCCAGCAGTTCAGGGGGCATCTATGGCTACACCTTC CASSSGGIYGYTF
TRBD1 TRBJ2-7 NA TRBV11-3 TGTGCCAGCAGCTTACTCGGGTCAGGGGGCGCGTACGAGCAGTACTTC CASSLLGSGGAYEQYF
NA TRBJ1-3 few TRBV29-1 TGCAGCGTATCGGGGAGCTCTGGAAACACCATATATTTT CSVSGSSGNTIYF
NA TRBJ2-3 NA TRBV28 TGTGCCAGCAGTCCTGGGGGGCCTAGCACAGATACGCAGTATTTT CASSPGGPSTDTQYF
NA TRBJ2-5 NA TRBV12-5 TGTGCTAGTGGTTTGGGGGCCGGAGCGGAGACCCAGTACTTC CASGLGAGAETQYF
NA TRBJ2-5 NA TRBV6-8 TGTGCCAGCAGCCGACTAGAAATTGGCGAGACCCAGTACTTC CASSRLEIGETQYF
NA TRBJ1-1 NA TRBV5-1 TGCGCCAGCAGCTCCGGACCGTTGAACACTGAAGCTTTCTTT CASSSGPLNTEAFF
NA TRBJ2-6 NA TRBV28 TGTGCCAGCAGTTTAGTCTCTGGGGCCAACGTCCTGACTTTC CASSLVSGANVLTF
TRBD2 TRBJ2-3 NA TRBV6-8 TGTGCCATCAGAGGGACTAGCGGGAGGGCGGATACGCAGTATTTT CAIRGTSGRADTQYF
NA TRBJ1-1 few TRBV12-2 TGTGCCAGTACCCTGGGGCAGGCGAACACTGAAGCTTTCTTT CASTLGQANTEAFF
TRBD1 TRBJ2-4 few TRBV28 TGTGCCAGCAGTCAGACCCCGACAGGGGGGGCGGCCAAAAACATTCAGTACTTC CASSQTPTGGAAKNIQYF
NA TRBJ1-2 NA TRBV23-1 TGCGCCAGCAGCTTAGCGGCGATGGACTATGGCTACACCTTC CASSLAAMDYGYTF
NA TRBJ2-3 NA TRBV18 TGTGCCAGCTCAAGCGGAACAGATACGCAGTATTTT CASSSGTDTQYF
NA TRBJ2-1 NA TRBV15 TGTGCCAGCAGCTTGATTTTCCGGACTTCCCTCAACAATGAGCAGTTCTTC CASSLIFRTSLNNEQFF
NA TRBJ1-3 once TRBV6-8 TGTGCCATCCGGGGGGAGTTATCTGGAAACACCATATATTTT CAIRGELSGNTIYF
NA TRBJ1-2 NA TRBV29-1 TGCAGCGTTGAAGTAGGGGCTAGGGGGAGCTATGGCTACACCTTC CSVEVGARGSYGYTF
NA TRBJ1-2 NA TRBV6-8 TGTGCCATCAGTGGGGACCGGTACTATGGCTACACCTTC CAISGDRYYGYTF
TRBD1 TRBJ1-4 few TRBV18 TGTGCCAGCTCACTACTGTCAGGGGGCGATGAAAAACTGTTTTTT CASSLLSGGDEKLFF
NA TRBJ1-3 NA TRBV6-8 TGTGCCATCAGTCCCCGTGGAGATGGAAACACCATATATTTT CAISPRGDGNTIYF
NA TRBJ1-1 NA TRBV22-1 TGTGCCAGCGGCCGTGAATTAGTAGGGGTGAACACTGAAGCTTTCTTT CASGRELVGVNTEAFF
NA TRBJ1-2 once TRBV16 TGTGCCAGCAGCCAATCAAGGGGGGGTTACCGATATGGCTACACCTTC CASSQSRGGYRYGYTF
TRBD2 TRBJ2-7 few TRBV6-8 TGTGCCAGCAGTTACGGCCTAGCGGGGATCTACGAGCAGTACTTC CASSYGLAGIYEQYF